This T cell receptor beta chain was sequenced for a study of read filtering for tumor transcriptome and immune sequencing. The overall study: Whole-transcriptome libraries were prepared after DNase treatment.

Whole-study results and caveats: This fraction held mixed bone marrow immune cells after CD138-negative sorting.

Molecular barcoded adaptors covering alpha/delta and beta/gamma chains were used on about 0.4 ug RNA. TCRdb reprocessed the reads via MiXCR and lists one record per CDR3 protein. This table holds 35,000 to 50,000 distinct CDR3 sequences, 20% found once. Germline CDR1 is SEHNR and CDR2 is FQNEAQ (reference sequence). V gave up 5 bases and J gave up 1 base, with 14 bases separating them. The CDR3 spans 15 residues. This clonotype was counted only a few times. Its antigen is as yet unknown. Sequenced: a population of CD138-negative cells sorted from bone marrow. The sequence came from a donor older than 35 with multiple myeloma. The rearrangement uses TRBV7-9 and TRBJ2-5, with D possibly being TRBD1 or TRBD2 (5 bases each). DNA for the CDR3: TGTGCCAGCAGCACAGAGGGACGGCCCCAAGAGACCCAGTACTTC. This codes for CASSTEGRPQETQYF.